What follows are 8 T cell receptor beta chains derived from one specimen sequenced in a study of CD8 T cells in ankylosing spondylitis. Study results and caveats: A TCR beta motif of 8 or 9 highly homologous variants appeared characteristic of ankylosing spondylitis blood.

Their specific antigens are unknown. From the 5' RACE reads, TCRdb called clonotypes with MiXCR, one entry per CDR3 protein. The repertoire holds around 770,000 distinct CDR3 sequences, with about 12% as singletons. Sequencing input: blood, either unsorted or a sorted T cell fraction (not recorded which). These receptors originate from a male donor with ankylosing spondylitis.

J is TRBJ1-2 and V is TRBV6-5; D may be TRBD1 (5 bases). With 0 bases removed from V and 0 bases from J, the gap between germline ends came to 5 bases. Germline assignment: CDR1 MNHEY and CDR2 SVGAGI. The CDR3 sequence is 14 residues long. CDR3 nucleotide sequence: TGTGCCAGCAGTTACTCGGACACTAACTATGGCTACACCTTC. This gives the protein CASSYSDTNYGYTF.

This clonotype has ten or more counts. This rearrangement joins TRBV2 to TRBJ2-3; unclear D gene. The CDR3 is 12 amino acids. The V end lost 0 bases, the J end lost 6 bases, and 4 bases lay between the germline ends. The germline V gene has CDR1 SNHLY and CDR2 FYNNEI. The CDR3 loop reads CASSEAGDTQYF. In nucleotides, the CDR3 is TGTGCCAGCAGTGAAGCGGGGGATACGCAGTATTTT. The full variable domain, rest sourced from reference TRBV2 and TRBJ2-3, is EPEVTQTPSHQVTQMGQEVILRCVPISNHLYFYWYRQILGQKVEFLVSFYNNEISEKSEIFDDQFSVERPDGSNFTLKIRSTKLEDSAMYFCASSEAGDTQYFGPGTRLTVL.

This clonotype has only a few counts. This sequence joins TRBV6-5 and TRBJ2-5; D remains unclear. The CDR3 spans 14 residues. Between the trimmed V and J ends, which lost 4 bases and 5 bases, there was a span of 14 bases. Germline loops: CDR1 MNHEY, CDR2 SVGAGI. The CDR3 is CASSSLLLIETQYF. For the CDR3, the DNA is TGTGCCAGCAGTTCGCTTCTGTTGATCGAGACCCAGTACTTC.

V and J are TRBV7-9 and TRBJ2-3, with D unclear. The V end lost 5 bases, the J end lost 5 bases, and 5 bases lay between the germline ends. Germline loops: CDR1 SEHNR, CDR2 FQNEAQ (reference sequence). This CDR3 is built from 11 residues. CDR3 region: CASSMVDTQYF. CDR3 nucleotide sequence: TGTGCCAGCAGCATGGTAGATACGCAGTATTTT.

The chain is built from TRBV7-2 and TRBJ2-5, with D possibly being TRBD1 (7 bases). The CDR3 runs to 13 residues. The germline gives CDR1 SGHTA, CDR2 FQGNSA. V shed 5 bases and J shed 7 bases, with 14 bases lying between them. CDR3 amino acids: CASSLSRGVTQYF. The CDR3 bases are TGTGCCAGCAGCCTATCCAGGGGGGTGACCCAGTACTTC.

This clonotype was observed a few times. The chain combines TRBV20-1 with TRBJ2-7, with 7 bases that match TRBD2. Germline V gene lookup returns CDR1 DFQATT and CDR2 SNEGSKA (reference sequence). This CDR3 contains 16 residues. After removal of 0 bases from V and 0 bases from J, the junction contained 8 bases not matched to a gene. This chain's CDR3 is CSARDPGTTGSYEQYF. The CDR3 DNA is TGCAGTGCTAGAGATCCAGGGACTACCGGCTCCTACGAGCAGTACTTC.

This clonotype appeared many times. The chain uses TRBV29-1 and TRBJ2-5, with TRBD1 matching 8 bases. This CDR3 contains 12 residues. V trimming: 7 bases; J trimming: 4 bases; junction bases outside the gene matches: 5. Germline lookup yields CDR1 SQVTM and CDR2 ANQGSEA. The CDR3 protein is CSGTRGRETQYF. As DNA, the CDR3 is TGCAGCGGGACCAGGGGGCGAGAGACCCAGTACTTC. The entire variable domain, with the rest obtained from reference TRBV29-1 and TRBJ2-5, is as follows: SAVISQKPSRDICQRGTSLTIQCQVDSQVTMMFWYRQQPGQSLTLIATANQGSEATYESGFVIDKFPISRPNLTFSTLTVSNMSPEDSSIYLCSGTRGRETQYFGPGTRLLVL.

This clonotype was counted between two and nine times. For the CDR3, the DNA is TGTGCCAGCAGCCGAATGACCCGAGGGGAAAAACTGTTTTTT. Translating it yields CASSRMTRGEKLFF. V gene TRBV7-6 combines with J gene TRBJ1-4; D uncertain. This CDR3 comprises 14 residues. V was trimmed by 5 bases and J by 8 bases, leaving 15 bases between them. Germline lookup yields CDR1 SGHVS and CDR2 FNYEAQ.